Following are 8 T cell receptor beta chains from one sample sequenced in a study of spatial heterogeneity in lung cancer. Study results and limitations: Intratumoral expanded alpha and beta TCR counts were found to track tumor mutation counts.

Each CDR3 protein is one row after TCRdb ran MiXCR on the 5' RACE reads. The sample includes roughly 8,400 distinct CDR3 sequences, 5% to 6% of them seen just once. The time point: sample taken at primary tumor resection. Their antigens are not known. This sample comprised lung tumor tissue, obtained at surgery. Source of these receptors: a male donor with early-stage non-small cell lung cancer.

This clonotype was found many times. The genes are TRBV7-9 and TRBJ1-5; 9 bases align to TRBD1. J lost 3 bases, V lost 2 bases, and 5 bases had no gene match. Germline CDR1 reads SEHNR; CDR2 reads FQNEAQ (reference sequence). There are 16 residues in the CDR3. The CDR3 loop reads CASSLSRTGVNQPQHF. The CDR3 bases are TGTGCCAGCAGCTTAAGCCGGACAGGGGTCAATCAGCCCCAGCATTTT. Looking up the rest from reference TRBV7-9 and TRBJ1-5 gives the full variable domain: DTGVSQNPRHKITKRGQNVTFRCDPISEHNRLYWYRQTLGQGPEFLTYFQNEAQLEKSRLLSDRFSAERPKGSFSTLEIQRTEQGDSAMYLCASSLSRTGVNQPQHFGDGTRLSIL.

Points on this clonotype: A much larger clone lies a single base off, so this may be a read error. The chain recombines TRBV6-4 with TRBJ2-3; TRBD2 matches 7 bases. The CDR3 sequence is 13 residues long. Per germline, CDR1 MRHNA and CDR2 SNTAGT. CDR3 sequence: CVSAGELADTQYF. Here the CDR3 DNA reads TGTGTCAGCGCGGGGGAGTTGGCAGATACGCAGTATTTT.

This clonotype was detected ten times or more. The rearrangement uses TRBV6-2 or TRBV6-3 and TRBJ2-3; D gene ambiguous. Trimming stripped 4 bases from V and 2 bases from J, with 10 bases between. Germline V lookup: CDR1 MNHEY, CDR2 SVGEGT. This CDR3 is 14 amino acids long. Here the CDR3 reads CASSFPDATDTQYF. In nucleotides, the CDR3 is TGTGCCAGCAGTTTCCCGGACGCCACAGATACGCAGTATTTT.

This clonotype was detected ten times or more. This chain links TRBV12-3 or TRBV12-4 with TRBJ2-6; perhaps TRBD2 as D (5 bases). The CDR3 consists of 15 residues. With 2 bases removed from V and 5 bases from J, the gap between germline ends came to 10 bases. The CDR3 is CASSLRGLRANVLTF. CDR3 in DNA: TGTGCCAGCAGTTTACGGGGTTTGAGGGCCAACGTCCTGACTTTC.

This clonotype was counted ten times or more. This chain connects TRBV29-1 to TRBJ2-5; possible D gene TRBD2, 5 bases. This CDR3 has 12 residues. The germline V gene has CDR1 SQVTM and CDR2 ANQGSEA. Trimming pared 5 bases from V and 4 bases from J, leaving 11 bases between. The DNA of the CDR3 is TGCAGCGTTTTCCCAGGAGGAGAGACCCAGTACTTC. Amino acid sequence: CSVFPGGETQYF.

By its share, this clonotype is medium-sized. The V and J genes are TRBV6-2 or TRBV6-3 and TRBJ1-5, with unresolved D. Germline lookup yields CDR1 MNHEY and CDR2 SVGEGT. This CDR3 contains 14 residues. Trimming took 2 bases from V and 6 from J, leaving 11 bases between them. CDR3 residues: CASSYRRTGQPQHF. Written as DNA, the CDR3 is TGTGCCAGCAGTTACCGCCGTACGGGTCAGCCCCAGCATTTT.

This clonotype has a count of ten or more. The chain joins TRBV9 to TRBJ1-5; unclear D gene. Germline CDR1 reads SGDLS; CDR2 reads YYNGEE. CDR3 length: 10 residues. DNA for the CDR3: TGTGCGGATGGGGATCAGCCCCAGCATTTT. Translated, it gives CADGDQPQHF.

This clonotype was seen ten or more times. The chain employs TRBV30 and TRBJ2-7; D call uncertain. The CDR3 spans 13 residues. Trimming stripped 3 bases from V and 3 bases from J, with 12 bases between. Per germline, CDR1 GTSNPN and CDR2 SVGIG (reference sequence). In DNA, the CDR3 is TGTGCCTGGAGCCAGGCAGGTGGCTACGAGCAGTACTTC. It codes for CAWSQAGGYEQYF.